The rows below give T cell receptor beta chains drawn from one sample of a study of cytomegalovirus exposure and HLA in healthy donors. The protocol was immunoSEQ multiplex PCR, while the TCRdb copy is restricted to in-frame clones and leaves out a portion. Of some 150,000 clones in the sample, less than 85% are singletons; the top ten hold 1.5% to 1.7%. Sequenced sample: PBMCs. The receptors stem from a man aged 40-50 years in good health and CMV-seronegative. Both conserved end residues are part of each CDR3. A D gene is named only where the DNA matches it firmly. The size of a clone is reported for some rows only, either as once, few or many, or as a class for expanded clones.

CDR3 protein | CDR3 DNA | D gene | J gene | clone size | V gene
CASSRQGGTPLHF | TGTGCCAGCAGTCGACAGGGTGGTACACCCCTCCACTTT | TRBD1 | TRBJ1-6 | . | TRBV11-2
CASSHLTGNNQPQHF | TGCGCCAGCAGCCACCTGACAGGGAACAATCAGCCCCAGCATTTT | TRBD1 | TRBJ1-5 | . | TRBV4-1
CASSSLLSSGNTIYF | TGTGCCAGCAGTTCTCTGCTTAGCTCTGGAAACACCATATATTTT | . | TRBJ1-3 | . | TRBV6-5
CASSYPGTGVIDTQYF | TGTGCCAGCAGCTATCCCGGGACAGGGGTTATAGATACGCAGTATTTT | TRBD1 | TRBJ2-3 | . | TRBV7-9
CASSISLSSNEQFF | TGTGCCAGTAGTATATCCCTTAGTAGTAATGAGCAGTTCTTC | . | TRBJ2-1 | . | TRBV19
CASSGGASPQETQYF | TGTGCCAGCAGCGGAGGGGCGTCACCCCAAGAGACCCAGTACTTC | . | TRBJ2-5 | . | TRBV25-1
CASSSGLAGGPDTQYF | TGTGCCAGCAGCTCCGGACTAGCGGGGGGGCCAGATACGCAGTATTTT | TRBD2 | TRBJ2-3 | . | TRBV7-2
CASSYEARNSPLHF | TGCGCCAGCAGCTACGAGGCCCGCAATTCACCCCTCCACTTT | . | TRBJ1-6 | once | TRBV5-1
CASSLERGLGKLFF | TGTGCCAGCAGCTTAGAAAGGGGGCTTGGAAAACTGTTTTTT | TRBD1 | TRBJ1-4 | . | TRBV7-9
CASSFPADFYQETQYF | TGCGCCAGCAGCTTCCCAGCGGATTTCTACCAAGAGACCCAGTACTTC | . | TRBJ2-5 | . | TRBV5-1
CASSPYRTGELFF | TGTGCCAGCAGCCCTTACAGAACCGGGGAGCTGTTTTTT | . | TRBJ2-2 | once | TRBV5-6
CASSLDRVGYEQYF | TGCGCCAGCAGCTTGGACAGGGTTGGGTACGAGCAGTACTTC | . | TRBJ2-7 | . | TRBV5-1
CASSPGQGARNEQFF | TGTGCCAGCTCACCGGGACAGGGGGCGAGGAATGAGCAGTTCTTC | TRBD1 | TRBJ2-1 | . | TRBV18
CASSLELFQETQYF | TGTGCCAGCAGCTTGGAACTTTTCCAAGAGACCCAGTACTTC | . | TRBJ2-5 | few | TRBV5-4
CASMGRLNQPQHF | TGTGCCAGTATGGGCAGGCTTAATCAGCCCCAGCATTTT | . | TRBJ1-5 | . | TRBV19
CASSQESRGNYEQYF | TGCGCCAGCAGCCAAGAAAGCAGGGGCAACTACGAGCAGTACTTC | . | TRBJ2-7 | . | TRBV4-3
CASSMTARSVFSSYNEQFF | TGTGCCAGTAGTATGACAGCACGTTCCGTATTTAGCTCCTACAATGAGCAGTTCTTC | . | TRBJ2-1 | . | TRBV19
CASSRSGRVETQYF | TGTGCCAGCAGCCGTAGTGGGAGGGTAGAGACCCAGTACTTC | TRBD2 | TRBJ2-5 | . | TRBV7-2
CASSLNALAGVEQYF | TGTGCCAGCAGCTTAAATGCGCTAGCGGGAGTCGAGCAGTACTTC | TRBD2 | TRBJ2-7 | . | TRBV7-2
CSSSLGQAYEQYF | TGTTCCAGCAGCTTAGGCCAGGCCTACGAGCAGTACTTC | . | TRBJ2-7 | . | TRBV7-9
CASSFSGSNQPQHF | TGTGCCAGCAGCTTTTCAGGGAGCAATCAGCCCCAGCATTTT | . | TRBJ1-5 | . | TRBV7-9
CASSLYGTNLYEQYF | TGTGCCAGCAGTTTATACGGGACTAATCTCTACGAGCAGTACTTC | TRBD2 | TRBJ2-7 | . | TRBV27
CASSQVSRETQYF | TGCGCCAGCAGCCAAGTGTCCAGAGAGACCCAGTACTTC | . | TRBJ2-5 | . | TRBV4-1
CATSSEYGAYEQYF | TGTGCCACCAGCAGCGAATACGGGGCCTACGAGCAGTACTTC | . | TRBJ2-7 | . | TRBV15
CASSSGQGNTIYF | TGTGCCAGCAGCAGTGGACAGGGAAACACCATATATTTT | . | TRBJ1-3 | . | TRBV5-4
CSVKVGAAQETQYF | TGCAGCGTTAAAGTAGGGGCAGCACAAGAGACCCAGTACTTC | . | TRBJ2-5 | once | TRBV29-1
CASSLAALGYEQYF | TGTGCCAGCAGCTTGGCGGCACTGGGCTACGAGCAGTACTTC | . | TRBJ2-7 | . | TRBV7-2
CASSPYGTSGPYEQYF | TGCGCCAGCAGCCCCTATGGGACTAGCGGACCCTACGAGCAGTACTTC | TRBD2 | TRBJ2-7 | . | TRBV4-1
CASSTWPGWNEQFF | TGTGCCAGCAGCACCTGGCCGGGGTGGAATGAGCAGTTCTTC | . | TRBJ2-1 | . | TRBV5-4
CASSPREGNYEQYF | TGTGCTAGCAGCCCGCGGGAGGGTAATTACGAGCAGTACTTC | TRBD2 | TRBJ2-7 | . | TRBV7-7
CASSIEGTAFYSNQPQHF | TGTGCCAGTAGTATAGAAGGGACAGCCTTTTATAGCAATCAGCCCCAGCATTTT | TRBD1 | TRBJ1-5 | . | TRBV19
CASSVGGGAAYEQYF | TGTGCCAGCAGCGTGGGGGGGGGCGCCGCCTACGAGCAGTACTTC | . | TRBJ2-7 | . | TRBV5-6
CASSQGTSGRGIQETQYF | TGTGCCAGCAGCCAAGGGACTAGCGGGAGGGGAATCCAAGAGACCCAGTACTTC | TRBD2 | TRBJ2-5 | few | TRBV4-2
CASSQVGSSYEQYF | TGTGCCAGCAGCCAAGTCGGGAGCTCCTACGAGCAGTACTTC | . | TRBJ2-7 | . | TRBV14
CASSWTSGSWEQFF | TGTGCCAGCAGCTGGACTAGCGGGAGTTGGGAGCAGTTCTTC | TRBD2 | TRBJ2-1 | . | TRBV7-9
CASSLDRGQFREQYF | TGTGCCAGCAGCCTGGACAGGGGGCAATTTCGCGAGCAGTACTTC | TRBD1 | TRBJ2-7 | . | TRBV7-2
CASSSFNTGELFF | TGTGCCAGCAGTTCCTTTAACACCGGGGAGCTGTTTTTT | . | TRBJ2-2 | . | TRBV27
CASSSTDSINQPQHF | TGTGCCAGCAGTTCCACCGACAGCATCAATCAGCCCCAGCATTTT | . | TRBJ1-5 | . | TRBV28
CASKTGRADHNEQFF | TGTGCCAGCAAAACAGGACGGGCTGACCACAATGAGCAGTTCTTC | . | TRBJ2-1 | few | TRBV5-6